Presented here are 2 T cell receptor beta chains from one specimen sequenced in a study of cytomegalovirus exposure and HLA in healthy donors. Researchers ran the PCR with 60 Vbeta and 13 Jbeta primers. The repertoire was sequenced with immunoSEQ multiplex PCR; TCRdb's copy has only in-frame clones and lacks some. The sample consists of about 170,000 clones, 85% of them appearing once. The specimen was PBMCs. The origin of the receptors is a boy under 10 years old in good health and CMV-seronegative.

This clone showed up just once. The gene calls are TRBV5-4 and TRBJ2-7, with TRBD1 matching over 9 bases. The ends lost 7 bases at V and 0 bases at J; junction bases unmatched: 8. Germline assignment: CDR1 SGHNT and CDR2 YYREEE (reference sequence). This CDR3 contains 15 residues. DNA for the CDR3: TGTGCCAGCGGCCTCTCGGACAGGGGCTCCTACGAGCAGTACTTC. Translated: CASGLSDRGSYEQYF.

This rearrangement joins TRBV7-8 to TRBJ2-5; D might be TRBD2 (5 bases). The CDR3 is 11 amino acids. Germline lookup yields CDR1 SGHVS and CDR2 FQNEAQ. V lost 5 bases to trimming and J lost 5 bases, with 6 bases between them. CDR3 residues: CASSREETQYF. Written as DNA, the CDR3 is TGTGCCAGCAGCAGGGAGGAGACCCAGTACTTC.